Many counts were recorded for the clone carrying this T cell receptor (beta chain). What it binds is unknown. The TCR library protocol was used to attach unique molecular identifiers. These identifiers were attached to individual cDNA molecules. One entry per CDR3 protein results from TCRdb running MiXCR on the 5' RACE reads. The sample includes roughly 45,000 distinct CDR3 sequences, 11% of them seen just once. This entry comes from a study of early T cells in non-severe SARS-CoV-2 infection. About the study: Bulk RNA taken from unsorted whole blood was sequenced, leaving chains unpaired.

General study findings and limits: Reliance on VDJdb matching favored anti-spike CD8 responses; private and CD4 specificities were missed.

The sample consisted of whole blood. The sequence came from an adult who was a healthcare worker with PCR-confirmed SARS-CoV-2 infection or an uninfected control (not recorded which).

The CDR3 DNA is TGCGCCAGCAGCCACGGCAGAATTACAGGGGCTAGGGGGCAGTTCTTC. This sequence encodes CASSHGRITGARGQFF. This chain links TRBV4-1 with TRBJ2-1, with 7 nucleotides matching TRBD1. This CDR3 has 16 residues. V shed 3 bases and J 12 bases; nucleotides not matched to a gene: 17. Per germline, CDR1 MGHRA and CDR2 YSYEKL.